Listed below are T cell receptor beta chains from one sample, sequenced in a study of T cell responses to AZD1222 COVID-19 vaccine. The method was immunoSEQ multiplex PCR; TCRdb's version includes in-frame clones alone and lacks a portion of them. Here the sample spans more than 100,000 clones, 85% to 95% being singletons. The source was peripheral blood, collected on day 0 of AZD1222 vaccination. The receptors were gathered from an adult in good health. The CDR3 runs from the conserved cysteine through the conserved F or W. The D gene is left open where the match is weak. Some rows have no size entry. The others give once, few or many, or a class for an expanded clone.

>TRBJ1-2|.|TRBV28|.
TGTGCCAGCAGTGGGATGAACTATGGCTACACCTTC
CASSGMNYGYTF
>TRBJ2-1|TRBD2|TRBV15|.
TGTGCCACCAGCAGAGGAACTAGCGGGGGTCCTAGCTCCTACAATGAGCAGTTCTTC
CATSRGTSGGPSSYNEQFF
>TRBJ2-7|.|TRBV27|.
TGTGCCAGCAGCCAATCCACGGGCTACGAGCAGTACTTC
CASSQSTGYEQYF
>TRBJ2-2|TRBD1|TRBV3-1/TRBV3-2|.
TGTGCCAGCAGGTCCGGGACAGGGGCGACCGGGGAGCTGTTTTTT
CASRSGTGATGELFF
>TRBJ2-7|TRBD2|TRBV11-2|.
TGTGCCAGCAGCTTAACGACTAGCGCAACCTACGAGCAGTACTTC
CASSLTTSATYEQYF
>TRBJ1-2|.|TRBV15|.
TGTGCCACCAGCAGAGCTACCGGGAGCTATGGCTACACCTTC
CATSRATGSYGYTF
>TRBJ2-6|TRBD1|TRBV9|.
TGTGCCAGCAGCCTCAGACCGGGACAGGGGGTCTCTGGGGCCAACGTCCTGACTTTC
CASSLRPGQGVSGANVLTF
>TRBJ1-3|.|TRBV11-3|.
TGTGCCAGCAGCTTAATGGGTCTGTCAAACACCATATATTTT
CASSLMGLSNTIYF
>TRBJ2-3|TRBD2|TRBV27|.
TGTGCCAGCAGCCGCTGGCGGGGGGTACTCACAGATACGCAGTATTTT
CASSRWRGVLTDTQYF
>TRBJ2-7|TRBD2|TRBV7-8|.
TGTGCCAGCAGCCCGGACATTCGGACTAGCTACTACGAGCAGTACTTC
CASSPDIRTSYYEQYF
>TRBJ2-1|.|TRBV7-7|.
TGTGCCAGCAGCTTGGGGGGTAGGAATGAGCAGTTCTTC
CASSLGGRNEQFF
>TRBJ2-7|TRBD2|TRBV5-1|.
TGCGCCAGCAGGGCTAGCGGTACCTACGAGCAGTACTTC
CASRASGTYEQYF
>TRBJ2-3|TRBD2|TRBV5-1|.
TGCGCCAGCAGCTTCCTCCTAGCGGGGGGAGATACGCAGTATTTT
CASSFLLAGGDTQYF
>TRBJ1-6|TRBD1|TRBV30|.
TGTGCCTGGAGTCTTAAGGACAGGGTTAATTCACCCCTCCACTTT
CAWSLKDRVNSPLHF
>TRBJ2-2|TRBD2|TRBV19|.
TGTGCCAGTAGTATGACGGGACTAGTAGGCGCCCGGAACACCGGGGAGCTGTTTTTT
CASSMTGLVGARNTGELFF
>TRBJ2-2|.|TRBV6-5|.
TGTGCCAGCAGTTACTCGAAGGGGTTCGGCACCGGGGAGCTGTTTTTT
CASSYSKGFGTGELFF
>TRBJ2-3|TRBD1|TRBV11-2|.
TGTGCCAGCAGCTCAGGACAGGGCTACACAGATACGCAGTATTTT
CASSSGQGYTDTQYF
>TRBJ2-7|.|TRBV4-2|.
TGTGCCAGCAGGTATACCGGGACGGGCTCCTACGAGCAGTACTTC
CASRYTGTGSYEQYF
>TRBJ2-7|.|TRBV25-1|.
TGTGCCAGCAGTGATGAGGCTACCTCGTACGAGCAGTACTTC
CASSDEATSYEQYF
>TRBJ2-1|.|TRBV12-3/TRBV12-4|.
TGTGCCAGCAGTTTGGGGGAGGATGAGCAGTTCTTC
CASSLGEDEQFF
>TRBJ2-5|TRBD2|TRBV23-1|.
TGCGCCAGCAGTCAATCGGTCAGCGGGGGGGCTTCAGAGACCCAGTACTTC
CASSQSVSGGASETQYF
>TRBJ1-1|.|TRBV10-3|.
TGTGCCATCAAAGGGATCGGCACCTCGAACACTGAAGCTTTCTTT
CAIKGIGTSNTEAFF
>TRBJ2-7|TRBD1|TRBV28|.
TGTGCCAGCAGTTTATATGGGACAGGGGGATACGAGCAGTACTTC
CASSLYGTGGYEQYF
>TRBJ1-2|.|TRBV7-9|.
TGTGCCGGAGATCAGGGCGACTATGGCTACACCTTC
CAGDQGDYGYTF
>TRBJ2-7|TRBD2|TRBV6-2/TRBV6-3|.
TGTGCCAGCAGTTACTCAGGGGAGGGTCATGGCGAGCAGTACTTC
CASSYSGEGHGEQYF
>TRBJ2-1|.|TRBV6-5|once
TGTGCCAGCAGGGGAAGACCCCACAATGAGCAGTTCTTC
CASRGRPHNEQFF
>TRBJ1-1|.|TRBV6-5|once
TGTGCCAGTGGCCAGCCCATTTATGAAGCTTTCTTT
CASGQPIYEAFF
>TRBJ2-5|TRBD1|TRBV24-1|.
TGTGCCACCAGTGACTCCAGGGGGCAAGAGACCCAGTACTTC
CATSDSRGQETQYF
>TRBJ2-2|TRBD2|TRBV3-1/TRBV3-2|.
TGTGCCAGCAGCCACGGGACTAGCGGTCCCGGGGAGCTGTTTTTT
CASSHGTSGPGELFF
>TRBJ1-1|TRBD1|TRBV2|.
TGTGCCAGCGACCGGGACAGGGTCAACCTGGGGACTGAAGCTTTCTTT
CASDRDRVNLGTEAFF
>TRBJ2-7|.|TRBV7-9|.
TGTGCCAGCAGCCTTATAAGACAGGTCGAGCAGTACTTC
CASSLIRQVEQYF
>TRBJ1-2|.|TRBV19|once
TGTGCCAGTAGTATAGGGGGACCCTATGGCTACACCTTC
CASSIGGPYGYTF
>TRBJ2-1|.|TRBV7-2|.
TGTGCCAGCAGCTTGGACAGCTACAATGAGCAGTTCTTC
CASSLDSYNEQFF
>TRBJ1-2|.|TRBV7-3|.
TGTGCCAGCAGCTTAGGTGGGGGTAATGGCTACACCTTC
CASSLGGGNGYTF